Listed here are 28 T cell receptor beta chains from one sample, sequenced in a study of T cells in localized non-small cell lung cancer. Sequencing used immunoSEQ multiplex PCR; TCRdb keeps in-frame clones, though not all of them. The table includes approximately 41,000 clones, approximately 86% detected once. The input for sequencing was peripheral blood, taken before any cancer treatment. The origin of the receptors is a woman between 18 and 55 years old with stage III lung adenocarcinoma.

This clone is deemed medium-sized. The chain carries TRBV4-2 and TRBJ2-1; a possible D gene is TRBD2 (6 bases). This CDR3 has 16 residues. CDR1 LGHNA and CDR2 YNFKEQ come from the germline V gene. Trimming stripped 0 bases from V and 1 base from J, with 10 bases between. CDR3 DNA sequence: TGTGCCAGCAGCCAAGAAGGCGGGGAATCCTACAATGAGCAGTTCTTC. Protein sequence: CASSQEGGESYNEQFF.

V usage is TRBV7-3 and J usage is TRBJ2-2, with D hard to call. The CDR3 is 15 residues long. CDR1 is SGHTA, CDR2 FQGTGA, per germline. V lost 5 bases, J lost 5 bases, and 15 bases lay in between. Here the CDR3 reads CASSLSGLLTGELFF. CDR3 DNA: TGTGCCAGCAGCCTATCCGGCCTCCTGACCGGGGAGCTGTTTTTT.

This CDR3 is CASRPATGIPSGNTIYF. CDR3 DNA sequence: TGTGCCAGCAGACCCGCGACGGGGATCCCCTCTGGAAACACCATATATTTT. The V and J genes are TRBV2 and TRBJ1-3, with D uncertain. CDR1 and CDR2 from the germline V gene are SNHLY and FYNNEI. The CDR3 runs 17 residues. V was trimmed by 6 bases and J by 0 bases, leaving 18 bases between them.

The chain links TRBV6-1 to TRBJ1-2; D gene ambiguous. V was clipped by 10 bases and J by 7 bases, with 10 bases between them. The CDR3 has 10 amino acids. From germline, CDR1 is MNHNS and CDR2 SASEGT. CDR3 region: CATWGSGYTF. As DNA, the CDR3 is TGTGCCACATGGGGTTCTGGCTACACCTTC.

J is TRBJ2-4 and V is TRBV6-5, with D hard to call. This CDR3 spans 14 amino acids. The V and J ends lost 5 bases and 7 bases respectively, with 15 bases between them. Germline CDR1 reads MNHEY; CDR2 reads SVGAGI. CDR3 nucleotide sequence: TGTGCCAGCAGTGACACATCAAAAGGGAACATTCAGTACTTC. The encoded protein is CASSDTSKGNIQYF.

CDR3 loop: CASSSLAEDTQYF. CDR3 sequence (DNA): TGCGCCAGCAGCTCTCTAGCGGAAGATACGCAGTATTTT. J is TRBJ2-3 and V is TRBV5-1; 7 nucleotides align to TRBD2. Per the germline V gene, CDR1 is SGHRS and CDR2 is YFSETQ. Trimming cost V 3 bases and J 5 bases; bases outside gene matches: 3. The length of the CDR3 is 13 residues.

The CDR3 DNA reads as TGTGCCATCAGTGGAGGCAATCAGCCCCAGCATTTT. Translation gives CAISGGNQPQHF. The V and J genes are TRBV10-3 and TRBJ1-5; D not certain. V gave up 4 bases and J gave up 2 bases, with 3 bases separating them. The CDR3 loop spans 12 amino acids. Germline V CDR1 and CDR2: ENHRY, SYGVKD.

The J gene is TRBJ1-1, the V gene TRBV29-1; TRBD1 might be the D (5 bases). Germline CDR1 SQVTM, CDR2 ANQGSEA. V was trimmed by 7 bases and J by 5 bases, leaving 11 bases between them. The CDR3 loop spans 11 amino acids. CDR3 sequence (DNA): TGCAGCGCTGGGGGTGGAACTGAAGCTTTCTTT. The encoded protein is CSAGGGTEAFF.

The chain employs TRBV6-6 and TRBJ2-5; TRBD1 matches 7 bases. Germline V CDR1 and CDR2: MNHNY, SVGAGI (reference sequence). The CDR3 has 13 residues. V lost 5 bases, J lost 5 bases, and 5 bases stayed unmatched. CDR3 sequence (DNA): TGTGCCAGCAGTAGCTCACAGGGGGAGACCCAGTACTTC. It encodes CASSSSQGETQYF.

The V and J genes are TRBV9 and TRBJ2-5; no clear D. This CDR3 has 13 residues. The germline V gene encodes CDR1 SGDLS and CDR2 YYNGEE. Trimming stripped 3 bases from V and 5 bases from J, with 11 bases between. The chain's CDR3 is CASSGALGETQYF. The DNA of the CDR3 is TGTGCCAGCAGCGGGGCGCTAGGCGAGACCCAGTACTTC.

The rearrangement uses TRBV4-2 and TRBJ1-5; 10 bases agree with TRBD1. V was pared by 5 bases and J by 4 bases, with 5 bases of the junction left unmatched. Germline CDR1 is LGHNA and CDR2 is YNFKEQ. There are 15 residues in the CDR3. In DNA form, the CDR3 reads TGTGCCAGCAGCACCAGGACAGGGGGGAATCAGCCCCAGCATTTT. Translating gives CASSTRTGGNQPQHF.

The CDR3 nucleotides read TGTGCCAGTAGTATCCGAGAAAAACTGTTTTTT. This codes for CASSIREKLFF. The chain links TRBV19 to TRBJ1-4; D gene unclear. The CDR3 sequence is 11 residues long. V shed 3 bases and J shed 8 bases, with 4 bases lying between them. In germline, CDR1 is LNHDA, CDR2 SQIVND (reference sequence).

The rearrangement links TRBV12-5 to TRBJ2-3; D perhaps matches TRBD2 (6 bases). The CDR3 covers 15 residues. Deletions cut 6 bases from V and 1 base from J, with 14 bases between. From germline, CDR1 is LGHNT and CDR2 FRNRAP. In DNA form, the CDR3 reads TGTGCTAGTGGGGGGGGTTCAGCGGGCACAGATACGCAGTATTTT. Its translation is CASGGGSAGTDTQYF.

The chain combines TRBV11-1 with TRBJ1-1; no reliable D call. With 1 base removed from V and 0 bases from J, the gap between germline ends came to 6 bases. The germline CDR1 and CDR2 sequences are SGHAT and FQDESV (reference sequence). There are 14 residues in the CDR3. The CDR3 sequence is CASSLEQMNTEAFF. CDR3 DNA sequence: TGTGCCAGCAGCTTAGAGCAGATGAACACTGAAGCTTTCTTT.

The count of this clone is one. The V and J genes are TRBV19 and TRBJ1-1, with 8 bases aligning to TRBD1. After removal of 3 bases from V and 8 bases from J, the junction contained 5 bases not matched to a gene. This CDR3 has 13 residues. Germline V CDR1 and CDR2: LNHDA, SQIVND (reference sequence). The CDR3 DNA sequence: TGTGCCAGTAGTATGGACAGGGATACCGAAGCTTTCTTT. Protein sequence: CASSMDRDTEAFF.

This clone was counted a few times. The V call is TRBV6-5, the J call TRBJ1-6; D is possibly TRBD1 (6 bases). Germline CDR1 reads MNHEY; CDR2 reads SVGAGI. The CDR3 totals 12 residues. Trimming left V 6 bases short and J 14 bases short, with 14 bases between. Here the CDR3 DNA reads TGTGCCAGCAGCTCCAACGGGGGCACCCTCCACTTT. Its protein product is CASSSNGGTLHF.

The J gene is TRBJ1-1, the V gene TRBV7-9; TRBD1 agrees at 8 bases. V lost 10 bases, J lost 3 bases, and 7 bases stayed unmatched. The germline CDR1 and CDR2 sequences are SEHNR and FQNEAQ (reference sequence). The CDR3 is 13 residues long. CDR3 sequence reads: CATQTGADTEAFF. CDR3 coding DNA: TGTGCCACCCAGACAGGGGCAGACACTGAAGCTTTCTTT.

The chain carries TRBV11-2 and TRBJ1-1; D ambiguous. This CDR3 region has 15 residues. Deletions cut 2 bases from V and 1 base from J, with 11 bases between. The germline V gene encodes CDR1 SGHAT and CDR2 FQNNGV. CDR3 nucleotide sequence: TGTGCCAGCAGCTTAAGGGCGCCCCCGAACACTGAAGCTTTCTTT. Its translation is CASSLRAPPNTEAFF.

This clone was picked up a small number of times. This rearrangement joins TRBV19 to TRBJ1-6; 8 bases map to TRBD1. This CDR3 has 16 amino acids. V dropped 3 bases and J dropped 8; count of bases not matched to a gene: 9. Germline lookup yields CDR1 LNHDA and CDR2 SQIVND (reference sequence). This chain's CDR3 is CASSMGRTGLHSPLHF. Written as DNA, the CDR3 is TGTGCCAGTAGTATGGGCCGGACAGGGTTACATTCACCCCTCCACTTT. Full variable domain (remainder filled in from reference TRBV19 and TRBJ1-6): DGGITQSPKYLFRKEGQNVTLSCEQNLNHDAMYWYRQDPGQGLRLIYYSQIVNDFQKGDIAEGYSVSREKKESFPLTVTSAQKNPTAFYLCASSMGRTGLHSPLHFGNGTRLTVT.

The rearrangement links TRBV2 to TRBJ2-5; possibly TRBD1 or TRBD2 for D (5 bases each). The germline gives CDR1 SNHLY, CDR2 FYNNEI. The CDR3 totals 14 residues. Trimming took off 6 bases at V and 0 bases at J, with 11 bases between the two ends. CDR3 nucleotide sequence: TGTGCCAGCAGGGGGCCGGGGTACCAAGAGACCCAGTACTTC. Residues: CASRGPGYQETQYF. Full variable domain (rest looked up from reference TRBV2 and TRBJ2-5): EPEVTQTPSHQVTQMGQEVILRCVPISNHLYFYWYRQILGQKVEFLVSFYNNEISEKSEIFDDQFSVERPDGSNFTLKIRSTKLEDSAMYFCASRGPGYQETQYFGPGTRLLVL.

Of note for this clone: This likely comes from a read error, as the CDR3 has no conserved phenylalanine or tryptophan at its end. The genes are TRBV29-1 and TRBJ1-1; D is possibly TRBD1 (6 bases). This CDR3 contains 12 residues. Looked up from germline, CDR1 is SQVTM and CDR2 is ANQGSEA. The CDR3 spells CSVEDRHTEAFL. DNA for the CDR3: TGCAGCGTAGAAGACAGGCACACTGAAGCTTTCCTT.

CDR3 region: CASSNQGGAMRPQHF. The CDR3 bases are TGTGCCAGCTCCAATCAGGGAGGTGCCATGCGGCCCCAGCATTTT. The gene calls are TRBV18 and TRBJ1-5; D perhaps matches TRBD1 (5 bases). The germline V gene has CDR1 KGHSH and CDR2 LQKENI. V shed 6 bases and J shed 9 bases, with 21 bases lying between them. The CDR3 covers 15 residues.

The chain couples TRBV2 to TRBJ2-1; D gene uncertain. The germline V gene encodes CDR1 SNHLY and CDR2 FYNNEI. The CDR3 loop spans 13 amino acids. The V and J ends lost 6 bases and 5 bases respectively, with 11 bases between them. The CDR3 loop is CASRLGPHNEQFF. The DNA for the CDR3 is TGTGCCAGCAGGCTTGGGCCACACAATGAGCAGTTCTTC.

The chain recombines TRBV19 with TRBJ2-7; 11 nucleotides line up with TRBD2. In germline, CDR1 is LNHDA, CDR2 SQIVND (reference sequence). J lost 4 bases, V lost 5 bases, and 10 bases had no gene match. The CDR3 sequence is 16 residues long. The DNA for the CDR3 is TGTGCCAGTAGTGTCGGTAGCGGGGGGGCTCGATACGAGCAGTACTTC. As protein: CASSVGSGGARYEQYF.

This chain joins TRBV2 and TRBJ1-4; 10 bases map to TRBD1. CDR1 and CDR2 (germline): SNHLY, FYNNEI. The V gene end was trimmed by 6 bases and the J gene end by 17 bases; junction bases not matched to a gene: 3. The CDR3 extends over 10 amino acids. The CDR3 sequence: CASRGDRGFF. The CDR3 bases are TGTGCCAGCAGGGGGGACAGGGGATTTTTT.

This clone was detected only a few times. The rearrangement links TRBV5-1 to TRBJ2-5; either TRBD1 or TRBD2 may supply D (7 bases each). CDR1 and CDR2 (germline): SGHRS, YFSETQ. This CDR3 contains 16 residues. Trimming took 4 bases from V and 2 from J, leaving 18 bases between them. The CDR3 bases are TGCGCCAGCAGCCCGGGAGCAGGGGGGGATCAAGAGACCCAGTACTTC. This encodes CASSPGAGGDQETQYF.

V gene TRBV5-4 combines with J gene TRBJ1-1, with TRBD1 as a possible D gene (5 bases). Trimming stripped 3 bases from V and 0 bases from J, with 9 bases between. Germline CDR1 SGHNT, CDR2 YYREEE (reference sequence). The CDR3 spans 14 residues. CDR3 residues: CASSYGTVNTEAFF. The DNA for the CDR3 is TGTGCCAGCAGCTACGGGACGGTGAACACTGAAGCTTTCTTT.

V and J are TRBV21-1 and TRBJ2-5; the table calls TRBD1, which could not be checked here. TRBV21-1 is a documented pseudogene. CDR3 length: 17 amino acids. CDR3 in DNA: TGTGCCAGCAGCTCTACCCTCCGGGACACCCACCAAGAGACCCAGTACTTC. Translated: CASSSTLRDTHQETQYF.